This T cell receptor beta chain was captured in a study of a mutant IDH1 vaccine in newly diagnosed glioma. General observations from the study: Pseudoprogression appears to have had no connection to changes in top peripheral T cell clonotypes.

The method was immunoSEQ multiplex PCR; TCRdb's version includes in-frame clones alone and lacks a portion of them. The sample includes tens of thousands of clones, about 91% of them seen just once. Details on this clone: Its antigen is still unknown.

The CDR3 has 13 residues. The germline gives CDR1 LNHDA, CDR2 SQIVND (reference sequence). Time point indicated: week 5, during vaccination. A single vaccine dose contained 300 ug of mutant IDH1 20-mer peptide, and topical imiquimod was used with it. The sequence was collected from a woman aged 45-65 years with glioma. V gene TRBV19 combines with J gene TRBJ1-5; no definite D call. Sequenced here: PBMCs, sampled from a glioma patient whose treatment included an IDH1 peptide vaccine. CDR3 nucleotide sequence: TGTGCTGTGGGGAGGTATAGCAATCAGCCCCAGCATTTT. It codes for CAVGRYSNQPQHF.